This passage covers 7 T cell receptor beta chains from one sample sequenced in a study of blood T cells in healthy people across ages. Combining a sample-barcoded 5' primer with a J-beta primer mix, a second PCR ran for roughly 6 to 12 cycles. TCRdb re-derived calls from the 5' RACE reads in MiXCR, one entry per CDR3 protein. The table lists about 650,000 distinct CDR3 sequences, about 32% of them singletons. Sequencing input: blood. Receptors originate from a woman at least 80 years old in good health.

This clonotype was seen many times. The chain links TRBV20-1 to TRBJ2-7, with D unresolved. Germline CDR1 and CDR2: DFQATT and SNEGSKA (reference sequence). CDR3 length: 12 amino acids. V lost 6 bases to trimming and J lost 2 bases, with 11 bases between them. CDR3 in amino acids: CSARSVTYEQYF. As DNA, the CDR3 is TGCAGTGCGAGAAGCGTAACCTACGAGCAGTACTTC.

This clonotype came up a few times. The rearrangement links TRBV28 to TRBJ1-4, with 10 bases that match TRBD1. Germline V gene sequence: CDR1 MDHEN, CDR2 SYDVKM. J gave up 7 bases and V 5 bases, and 13 bases lay outside the gene matches. The CDR3 runs 17 residues. The CDR3 protein is CASSILQTGGRSEKLFF. CDR3 nucleotide sequence: TGTGCCAGCAGTATACTCCAGACAGGGGGCCGGAGTGAAAAACTGTTTTTT.

The chain has TRBV20-1 and TRBJ2-5, with 12 bases identical to TRBD2. Germline trimming cut 7 bases from V and 3 bases from J; bases unmatched to any gene: 3. CDR1 is DFQATT, CDR2 SNEGSKA, per germline (reference sequence). The CDR3 runs 13 residues. CDR3 residues: CSVRTSGEETQYF. For the CDR3, the DNA is TGCAGTGTTAGGACTAGCGGGGAAGAGACCCAGTACTTC.

In this sample, this clonotype turned up many times. This chain connects TRBV20-1 to TRBJ2-3, with D possibly being TRBD2 (7 bases). The germline CDR1 and CDR2 sequences are DFQATT and SNEGSKA (reference sequence). This CDR3 spans 17 amino acids. Trimming cost V 6 bases and J 0 bases, with 22 bases left between them. CDR3 DNA sequence: TGCAGTGCCATGGGAGTTGAGGGGGGGTATAGCACAGATACGCAGTATTTT. Translated: CSAMGVEGGYSTDTQYF.

Only a few counts were recorded for this clonotype. A clone one base away is much larger, so this may be a read error. This chain connects TRBV7-2 to TRBJ2-1; D not resolved. Trimming took 0 bases from V and 0 from J, leaving 18 bases between them. Germline assignment: CDR1 SGHTA and CDR2 FQGNSA. The CDR3 runs to 19 residues. CDR3 loop: CASSLAYSLKKFSYNEQFF. DNA for the CDR3: TGTGCCAGCAGCTTAGCTTATAGTTTAAAGAAGTTCTCCTACAATGAGCAGTTCTTC.

This clonotype has a handful of counts. CDR3 sequence reads: CASSFSPRTDSNQPQHF. In nucleotides, the CDR3 is TGTGCCAGCAGCTTCTCACCCAGGACGGATAGCAATCAGCCCCAGCATTTT. The V and J genes are TRBV12-1 and TRBJ1-5; the table's D call, TRBD1, has no DNA check behind it. TRBV12-1 is reported as a pseudogene. This CDR3 is built from 17 residues.

This chain joins TRBV28 and TRBJ2-3, with unresolved D. This CDR3 has 15 amino acids. V lost 3 bases to trimming and J lost 3 bases, with 13 bases between them. Germline values: CDR1 MDHEN, CDR2 SYDVKM. The CDR3 loop reads CASSFQEGLTDTQYF. CDR3 DNA sequence: TGTGCCAGCAGTTTTCAGGAAGGCTTGACAGATACGCAGTATTTT.